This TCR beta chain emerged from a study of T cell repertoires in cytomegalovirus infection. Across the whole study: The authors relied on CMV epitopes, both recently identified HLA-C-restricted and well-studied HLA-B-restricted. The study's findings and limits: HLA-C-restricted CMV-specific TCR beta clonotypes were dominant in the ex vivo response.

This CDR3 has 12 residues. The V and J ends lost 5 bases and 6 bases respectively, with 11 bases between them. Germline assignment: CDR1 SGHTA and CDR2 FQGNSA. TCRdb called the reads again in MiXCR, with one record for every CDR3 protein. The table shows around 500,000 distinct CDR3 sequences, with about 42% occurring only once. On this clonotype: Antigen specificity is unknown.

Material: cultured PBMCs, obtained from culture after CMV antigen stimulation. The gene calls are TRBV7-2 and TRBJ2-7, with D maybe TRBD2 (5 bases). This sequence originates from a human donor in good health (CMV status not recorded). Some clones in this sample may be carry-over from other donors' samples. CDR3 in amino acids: CASSVPGIEQYF. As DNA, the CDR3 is TGTGCCAGCAGCGTCCCCGGGATCGAGCAGTACTTC.